The 25 T cell receptor beta chains below come from one sample, sequenced in a study of naive and memory T cell subsets. The antigens of these receptors remain unknown. An equimolar mix of two oligonucleotides served as the beta constant-region primer for TRBC1 and TRBC2. The ligated cDNA underwent four PCR rounds using SP2 and nested alpha and beta constant-region primers. TCRdb analysed the UMI-ligation and nested PCR reads with MiXCR anew, one entry per CDR3 protein. The sample includes 90,000 to 120,000 distinct CDR3 sequences, roughly 14% of them seen just once. Study results and caveats: A few larger clonotypes appeared in naive repertoires, especially CD8, possibly memory cells re-expressing CD45RA.

The sample was naive CD8+ T cells from blood. Receptors were obtained from a human donor in good health.

This clonotype was observed a handful of times. The chain links TRBV7-2 to TRBJ1-2; no reliable D call. This CDR3 comprises 11 residues. The V end was cut by 2 bases, the J end by 12 bases, with 10 bases between. Germline V gene data show CDR1 as SGHTA and CDR2 as FQGNSA. CDR3 protein: CASSLFRGDTF. DNA of the CDR3: TGTGCCAGCAGCTTATTTCGCGGAGACACCTTC. Full variable domain (rest looked up from reference TRBV7-2 and TRBJ1-2): GAGVSQSPSNKVTEKGKDVELRCDPISGHTALYWYRQSLGQGLEFLIYFQGNSAPDKSGLPSDRFSAERTGGSVSTLTIQRTQQEDSAVYLCASSLFRGDTFGSGTRLTVV.

This sequence joins TRBV6-5 and TRBJ2-3, with TRBD2 matching 8 bases. Germline V gene lookup returns CDR1 MNHEY and CDR2 SVGAGI. V was clipped by 2 bases and J by 6 bases; unmatched bases: 4. The CDR3 is 14 amino acids. DNA for the CDR3: TGTGCCAGCAGTTACCGGGGGGGCCTTGATACGCAGTATTTT. Translation: CASSYRGGLDTQYF.

This chain joins TRBV27 and TRBJ1-5; TRBD1 agrees at 9 bases. The J segment lost 5 bases and the V segment lost 5 bases, leaving 4 bases of the junction unmatched. From germline, CDR1 is MNHEY and CDR2 SMNVEV (reference sequence). The CDR3 is 14 residues long. The CDR3 DNA reads TGTGCCAGCAGTCCTAGGACAGGGGATCAGCCCCAGCATTTT. This sequence encodes CASSPRTGDQPQHF.

This clonotype was found many times. The J gene is TRBJ2-5, the V gene TRBV29-1; D is undetermined. This CDR3 is built from 12 residues. The germline V and J ends were trimmed by 0 bases and 13 bases, with 15 bases remaining between them. The V gene's germline CDR1 is SQVTM and CDR2 ANQGSEA. In nucleotides, the CDR3 is TGCAGCGTTGAAGATCCACACCCCCGACTGTACTTC. This encodes CSVEDPHPRLYF.

This sequence joins TRBV6-2 or TRBV6-3 and TRBJ2-7; no definite D call. V was trimmed by 2 bases and J by 3 bases, leaving 11 bases between them. The CDR3 sequence is 14 residues long. Germline V gives CDR1 MNHEY, CDR2 SVGEGT. The CDR3 protein is CASSYPSAFYEQYF. CDR3 sequence (DNA): TGTGCCAGCAGTTACCCCTCGGCATTCTACGAGCAGTACTTC.

This clonotype has a count of ten or more. The rearrangement joins TRBV29-1 to TRBJ2-5, with a weak D call TRBD2 (5 bases). Trimming removed 8 bases at V and 5 bases at J, with 18 bases between. The CDR3 covers 13 residues. CDR1 is SQVTM and CDR2 is ANQGSEA in the germline V gene. The CDR3 DNA sequence: TGCAGCACCACCGAGGTAGCGCATGAGACCCAGTACTTC. This encodes CSTTEVAHETQYF. Filled out from reference TRBV29-1 and TRBJ2-5, the complete variable domain reads SAVISQKPSRDICQRGTSLTIQCQVDSQVTMMFWYRQQPGQSLTLIATANQGSEATYESGFVIDKFPISRPNLTFSTLTVSNMSPEDSSIYLCSTTEVAHETQYFGPGTRLLVL.

This clonotype was counted many times. The CDR3 loop reads CAWSVRQRTYEQYF. As DNA, the CDR3 is TGTGCCTGGAGTGTACGACAGCGAACCTACGAGCAGTACTTC. This chain uses TRBV30 with TRBJ2-7; tentatively, D is TRBD1 (5 bases). V lost 0 bases and J lost 2, with 11 bases in between. The CDR3 covers 14 residues. Germline loops: CDR1 GTSNPN, CDR2 SVGIG (reference sequence).

The chain combines TRBV11-2 with TRBJ2-3, with D unclear. The CDR3 sequence is 15 residues long. V was pared by 7 bases and J by 0 bases, with 14 bases between. Germline CDR1 and CDR2: SGHAT and FQNNGV. CDR3 DNA: TGTGCCAGCATACAAGCTCTTGGGAGCACAGATACGCAGTATTTT. It encodes CASIQALGSTDTQYF. The whole variable domain, filled in from reference TRBV11-2 and TRBJ2-3, reads EAGVAQSPRYKIIEKRQSVAFWCNPISGHATLYWYQQILGQGPKLLIQFQNNGVVDDSQLPKDRFSAERLKGVDSTLKIQPAKLEDSAVYLCASIQALGSTDTQYFGPGTRLTVL.

In DNA form, the CDR3 reads TGTGCCAGCAGTTACGGGGACGTAGGACTAGCGCAAAGCACAGATACGCAGTATTTT. Encoded protein: CASSYGDVGLAQSTDTQYF. V gene TRBV6-2 or TRBV6-3 combines with J gene TRBJ2-3; 9 bases are shared with TRBD2. The CDR3 runs 19 residues. V lost 2 bases, J lost 0 bases, and 12 bases stayed unmatched. CDR1 and CDR2 from the germline V gene are MNHEY and SVGEGT.

The V and J genes are TRBV5-6 and TRBJ1-1, with TRBD1 matching over 9 bases. The V segment lost 4 bases and the J segment 1 base; nucleotides outside the gene matches: 8. CDR3 length: 16 residues. The germline V gene encodes CDR1 SGHDT and CDR2 YYEEEE. DNA of the CDR3: TGTGCCAGCAGCCTTGTCCCGGGACAGGGGAACACTGAAGCTTTCTTT. Residues: CASSLVPGQGNTEAFF. Supplemented by reference TRBV5-6 and TRBJ1-1, the full variable domain reads DAGVTQSPTHLIKTRGQQVTLRCSPKSGHDTVSWYQQALGQGPQFIFQYYEEEERQRGNFPDRFSGHQFPNYSSELNVNALLLGDSALYLCASSLVPGQGNTEAFFGQGTRLTVV.

Details on this clonotype: One junction end disagrees with the germline gene, perhaps due to a read error. The chain carries TRBV2 and TRBJ2-1; TRBD2 matches at 10 bases. Germline CDR1 reads SNHLY; CDR2 reads FYNNEI. The CDR3 is 13 residues long. The chain's CDR3 is CASGIAGGGEEFF. Written as DNA, the CDR3 is TGTGCCAGCGGGATAGCGGGAGGTGGTGAGGAGTTCTTC.

This clonotype has a count of ten or more. This sequence joins TRBV5-4 and TRBJ2-1; possible D gene TRBD2, 6 bases. V lost 6 bases, J lost 8 bases, and 24 bases lay in between. Germline assignment: CDR1 SGHNT and CDR2 YYREEE (reference sequence). The CDR3 contains 16 residues. The CDR3 coding sequence is TGTGCCAGCAACGGGGTTACGGAGGGCCGTTCCCATGAGCAGTTCTTC. Protein: CASNGVTEGRSHEQFF.

The sample holds many counts of this clonotype. V is TRBV29-1 and J is TRBJ1-1; D remains ambiguous. Germline V gene lookup returns CDR1 SQVTM and CDR2 ANQGSEA. With 1 base removed from V and 3 bases from J, the gap between germline ends came to 3 bases. This CDR3 contains 11 residues. CDR3 loop: CSVEAHTEAFF. The CDR3 coding sequence is TGCAGCGTTGAAGCTCACACTGAAGCTTTCTTT.

This clonotype was seen many times. CDR3: CASSFRPYEQYF. The CDR3 DNA reads as TGTGCCAGCAGTTTCCGGCCCTACGAGCAGTACTTC. J is TRBJ2-7 and V is TRBV28; D is uncertain. Per germline, CDR1 MDHEN and CDR2 SYDVKM. The CDR3 consists of 12 residues. The V and J ends lost 3 bases and 2 bases respectively, with 5 bases between them.

This clonotype has a handful of counts. This chain connects TRBV12-3 or TRBV12-4 to TRBJ2-3; no clear D. This CDR3 spans 14 amino acids. V gave up 0 bases and J gave up 6 bases, with 10 bases separating them. The CDR3 bases are TGTGCCAGCAGTTTAGCGCTTCGTCTGGATACGCAGTATTTT. This codes for CASSLALRLDTQYF.

J is TRBJ1-1 and V is TRBV12-3 or TRBV12-4; the D is unclear. The V and J ends lost 1 base and 1 base respectively, with 4 bases between them. The CDR3 totals 13 residues. The CDR3 bases are TGTGCCAGCAGTTTAGGGAAGAACACTGAAGCTTTCTTT. Its translation is CASSLGKNTEAFF.

The chain links TRBV5-4 to TRBJ2-7, with TRBD1 matching 10 bases. The CDR3 runs to 17 residues. In germline, CDR1 is SGHNT, CDR2 YYREEE (reference sequence). The V segment lost 1 base and the J segment 2 bases; nucleotides outside the gene matches: 9. CDR3 DNA: TGTGCCAGCAGCTTGTTTGTGGGACAGGGGAACCCCTACGAGCAGTACTTC. Amino acid sequence: CASSLFVGQGNPYEQYF.

The chain links TRBV3-1 to TRBJ1-2; D remains unclear. The germline V and J ends were trimmed by 5 bases and 7 bases, with 14 bases remaining between them. Germline CDR1 reads LGHDT; CDR2 reads YNNKEL (reference sequence). This CDR3 region has 13 residues. CDR3 loop: CASSVSPGFGYTF. The CDR3 bases are TGTGCCAGCAGCGTGAGTCCTGGGTTTGGCTACACCTTC.

This clonotype was seen repeatedly, ten times or more. J is TRBJ2-3 and V is TRBV6-5; a possible D gene is TRBD1 (5 bases). This CDR3 spans 15 amino acids. The germline V and J ends were trimmed by 7 bases and 1 base, with 15 bases remaining between them. Germline-derived CDR1 and CDR2 are MNHEY and SVGAGI. The CDR3 region is CASIPSGSGTDTQYF. The CDR3 region has the DNA TGTGCCAGCATTCCTTCAGGGTCTGGCACAGATACGCAGTATTTT.

Ten or more counts support this clonotype. The chain recombines TRBV12-3 or TRBV12-4 with TRBJ1-1; possibly TRBD1 for D (6 bases). V lost 6 bases and J lost 4, with 15 bases in between. The CDR3 is made up of 14 amino acids. In DNA form, the CDR3 reads TGTGCCAGCAGCCCGGGGACATTTTTCACTGAAGCTTTCTTT. Amino acids: CASSPGTFFTEAFF.

The chain employs TRBV28 and TRBJ2-1; TRBD2 matches at 8 bases. CDR1 MDHEN and CDR2 SYDVKM come from the germline V gene. V trimming: 1 base; J trimming: 2 bases; junction bases outside the gene matches: 1. This CDR3 spans 15 amino acids. DNA of the CDR3: TGTGCCAGCAGTTTATTGCGGGGGGCCTACAATGAGCAGTTCTTC. Its protein is CASSLLRGAYNEQFF. The whole variable domain, filled in from reference TRBV28 and TRBJ2-1, reads DVKVTQSSRYLVKRTGEKVFLECVQDMDHENMFWYRQDPGLGLRLIYFSYDVKMKEKGDIPEGYSVSREKKERFSLILESASTNQTSMYLCASSLLRGAYNEQFFGPGTRLTVL.

This sequence joins TRBV11-2 and TRBJ2-1; possibly TRBD2 for D (6 bases). Trimming pared 8 bases from V and 12 bases from J, leaving 14 bases between. CDR3 size: 11 residues. CDR1 and CDR2 (germline): SGHAT, FQNNGV. CDR3 in amino acids: CASRSEEGQFF. The CDR3 bases are TGTGCCAGCCGCTCTGAGGAGGGGCAGTTCTTC.

The rearrangement joins TRBV27 to TRBJ2-5, with D perhaps being TRBD1 or TRBD2 (5 bases each). With 8 bases removed from V and 5 bases from J, the gap between germline ends came to 12 bases. This CDR3 is 12 amino acids long. CDR1 is MNHEY, CDR2 SMNVEV, per germline (reference sequence). The CDR3 region is CASASWGETQYF. CDR3 nucleotide sequence: TGTGCCAGCGCCTCGTGGGGGGAGACCCAGTACTTC.

The table lists this clonotype with a count of one. The rearrangement uses TRBV2 and TRBJ2-3, with a possible D match to TRBD1 (6 bases). V was cut by 6 bases and J by 0 bases, with 16 bases left in between. The CDR3 consists of 16 residues. Germline loops: CDR1 SNHLY, CDR2 FYNNEI. Here the CDR3 reads CASSEITGPSTDTQYF. The CDR3 region has the DNA TGTGCCAGCAGCGAAATAACAGGGCCAAGCACAGATACGCAGTATTTT.

This clonotype was observed many times. This CDR3 reads CASSEGQGTLSNEQFF. The DNA of the CDR3 is TGTGCCAGCAGTGAGGGACAGGGGACCCTATCCAATGAGCAGTTCTTC. The rearrangement links TRBV6-1 to TRBJ2-1, with 10 bases fitting TRBD1. The CDR3 loop spans 16 amino acids. Germline lookup yields CDR1 MNHNS and CDR2 SASEGT. V trimming: 3 bases; J trimming: 6 bases; junction bases outside the gene matches: 8.